This paragraph reports one T cell receptor (beta chain). The junction departs from the called germline gene at one end, perhaps through a read error. This CDR3 is also generated by other DNA sequences in the sample. The data are from a study of cytomegalovirus exposure and HLA in healthy donors. The CDR3 runs 12 residues. The germline V gene has CDR1 MDHEN and CDR2 SYDVKM. The PCR had 60 Vbeta and 13 Jbeta primers. The repertoire was sequenced with immunoSEQ multiplex PCR; TCRdb's copy has only in-frame clones and lacks some. The sample has about 150,000 clones; roughly three quarters are singletons. This receptor was identified in a human donor in good health. The sample was PBMCs. The rearrangement uses TRBV28 and TRBJ2-3; no firm D call. CDR3 in amino acids: CATLYSTDTQYF. Here the CDR3 DNA reads TGTGCCACCCTCTACAGCACGGATACGCAGTATTTT. Looking up the rest from reference TRBV28 and TRBJ2-3 gives the full variable domain: DVKVTQSSRYLVKRTGEKVFLECVQDMDHENMFWYRQDPGLGLRLIYFSYDVKMKEKGDIPEGYSVSREKKERFSLILESASTNQTSMYLCATLYSTDTQYFGPGTRLTVL.